The rows below give T cell receptor beta chains drawn from one sample of a study of cytomegalovirus exposure and HLA in healthy donors. This table comes from immunoSEQ multiplex PCR, and its TCRdb copy is limited to in-frame clones, with some not included. In the table there are about 150,000 clones, 70% to 85% of which are singletons. Source material: PBMCs. The receptors stem from a woman between 45 and 65 years old in good health and CMV-seropositive. Each CDR3 is given with its conserved first and last residue. The D gene is left open where the match is weak. Part of the rows lack a size; the others show once, few, many or a class for expanded clones.

- | - | TRBJ2-2 | 14 | TRBV6-6 | CASSFRELTGELFF | TGTGCCAGCAGTTTCCGGGAGCTCACCGGGGAGCTGTTTTTT
- | TRBD1 | TRBJ2-3 | 16 | TRBV29-1 | CSVEEGTGGSTDTQYF | TGCAGCGTTGAAGAAGGAACAGGGGGCAGCACAGATACGCAGTATTTT
- | - | TRBJ2-1 | 14 | TRBV6-6 | CASRSYGPRNEQFF | TGTGCCAGCAGATCCTATGGCCCGAGGAATGAGCAGTTCTTC
- | - | TRBJ1-6 | 15 | TRBV6-1 | CASSGSRVGMNSLHF | TGTGCCAGCAGTGGGAGCAGGGTGGGGATGAATTCCCTCCACTTT
- | - | TRBJ2-7 | 14 | TRBV5-1 | CASSLAGSSYEQYF | TGCGCCAGCAGCTTAGCAGGTTCCTCCTACGAGCAGTACTTC
- | - | TRBJ1-1 | 13 | TRBV7-9 | CASSLTQNTEAFF | TGTGCCAGCAGCTTAACTCAGAACACTGAAGCTTTCTTT
- | TRBD2 | TRBJ2-1 | 15 | TRBV11-2 | CASSPRLAGAGEQFF | TGTGCCAGCAGCCCGCGACTAGCGGGGGCGGGTGAGCAGTTCTTC
- | - | TRBJ1-4 | 11 | TRBV6-1 | CATTEDTQLFF | TGTGCCACCACCGAGGACACTCAACTGTTTTTT
- | - | TRBJ2-3 | 13 | TRBV19 | CASSTRVTDTQYF | TGTGCCAGTAGTACCAGGGTCACAGATACGCAGTATTTT
- | - | TRBJ1-6 | 14 | TRBV5-1 | CASSLDSLDSPLHF | TGCGCCAGCAGCTTGGACAGTTTAGATTCACCCCTCCACTTT
once | TRBD1 | TRBJ1-1 | 15 | TRBV6-6 | CASSRSGTGRTEAFF | TGTGCCAGCAGTCGGTCCGGGACAGGGAGAACTGAAGCTTTCTTT
- | TRBD2 | TRBJ2-7 | 15 | TRBV5-1 | CASSLGLSGGDEQYF | TGCGCCAGCAGCTTGGGTCTCAGCGGGGGGGACGAGCAGTACTTC
- | - | TRBJ2-3 | 14 | TRBV5-1 | CASSPWTEEDTQYF | TGCGCCAGCAGCCCCTGGACAGAGGAAGATACGCAGTATTTT
- | TRBD1 | TRBJ2-7 | 15 | TRBV5-5 | CASSLEVRGQYEQYF | TGTGCCAGCAGCTTGGAGGTCAGGGGACAGTACGAGCAGTACTTC
- | - | TRBJ1-4 | 13 | TRBV2 | CASRPGANEKLFF | TGTGCCAGCAGGCCCGGGGCTAATGAAAAACTGTTTTTT
- | - | TRBJ1-2 | 15 | TRBV4-3 | CASSQGRALNYGYTF | TGCGCCAGCAGCCAAGGCAGGGCCCTTAACTATGGCTACACCTTC
- | - | TRBJ1-2 | 15 | TRBV5-4 | CASRNGQHSNYGYTF | TGTGCCAGCAGGAACGGACAGCATAGTAACTATGGCTACACCTTC
- | TRBD2 | TRBJ2-2 | 17 | TRBV9 | CASSVEASGGGRKELFF | TGTGCCAGCAGCGTAGAGGCTAGCGGGGGGGGAAGGAAGGAGCTGTTTTTT
- | TRBD2 | TRBJ2-7 | 15 | TRBV7-2 | CASSLVGGSSYEQYF | TGTGCCAGCAGCTTAGTTGGCGGGAGCTCCTACGAGCAGTACTTC
- | TRBD1 | TRBJ1-6 | 15 | TRBV27 | CASSSPGQSNSPLHF | TGTGCCAGCAGTTCCCCGGGACAGTCTAATTCACCCCTCCACTTT
- | - | TRBJ2-1 | 15 | TRBV29-1 | CSVAGVLYGYNEQFF | TGCAGCGTTGCCGGGGTCCTCTATGGTTACAATGAGCAGTTCTTC
- | - | TRBJ2-2 | 13 | TRBV29-1 | CSAPTANTGELFF | TGCAGCGCGCCTACTGCGAACACCGGGGAGCTGTTTTTT
- | TRBD1 | TRBJ2-2 | 16 | TRBV7-2 | CASSRDSTRLTGELFF | TGTGCCAGCAGCCGGGACAGTACCCGACTCACCGGGGAGCTGTTTTTT
- | TRBD2 | TRBJ2-2 | 17 | TRBV5-1 | CASSLGGTSGYTGELFF | TGCGCCAGCAGCTTGGGCGGGACTAGCGGGTACACCGGGGAGCTGTTTTTT